The 5 T cell receptor beta chains presented below share a single source sample, sequenced in a study of vaccination effects on CD4 cells after COVID-19 (dated by TCRdb to between 2021 and 2022). To identify antigen-specific CD4+ T cell clonotypes by their expansion, the ViraFEST assay first stimulated PBMC with viral peptide pools and then applied TCR sequencing. After approximately eleven days of culture, CD4+ T cells were isolated with the EasySep CD4+ T cell isolation kit. Each participant received two doses of an mRNA SARS-CoV-2 vaccine, either BNT162b2 or mRNA-1273. No cognate antigen is known for these TCRs. Library creation used the immunoSEQ multiplex PCR assay. Here the immuneACCESS table is served through TCRdb, limited to in-frame sequences with V and J called. Missing clones are a known gap in these copies; in checked studies unresolved V genes cover under half, and the rest lacks a known reason. This sample holds 29,000 or so clones; roughly 74% were observed only once. The ten largest clonotypes hold about 17% of the sample.

Sequenced here: CD4+ T cells from PBMCs cultured with HCoV-OC43 spike peptides, sampled after COVID-19 vaccination. The sample's cell subset or site, from its label and the paper: HCoV-OC43 spike overlapping peptide pool stimulation. The source of these receptors is a human donor who received a COVID-19 vaccine.

The rearrangement joins TRBV6-1 to TRBJ1-4; D is ambiguous. The ends were cut back, 1 base at V and 2 bases at J, with 5 bases in the middle. Germline V lookup: CDR1 MNHNS, CDR2 SASEGT. This CDR3 contains 14 residues. CDR3 sequence (DNA): TGTGCCAGCAGTGAAGGAGGTACTAATGAAAAACTGTTTTTT. Protein sequence: CASSEGGTNEKLFF.

The chain is built from TRBV6-5 and TRBJ2-7; 7 bases are shared with TRBD1. Germline values: CDR1 MNHEY, CDR2 SVGAGI. Unmatched junction bases numbered 6, after V lost 6 bases and J lost 1 base. The CDR3 is 14 amino acids. The CDR3, as DNA: TGTGCCAGCAGCAGACAGGGTGGATCCTACGAGCAGTACTTC. It specifies CASSRQGGSYEQYF.

This sequence joins TRBV30 and TRBJ2-2; the match to TRBD1 covers 8 bases. Germline-derived CDR1 and CDR2 are GTSNPN and SVGIG (reference sequence). The trim removed 4 bases at V and 5 bases at J, leaving 3 bases unmatched. The CDR3 covers 13 residues. The CDR3 DNA reads as TGTGCCTGGACCGGGACAGGTACCGGGGAGCTGTTTTTT. It specifies CAWTGTGTGELFF.

The chain is built from TRBV30 and TRBJ2-7; 8 bases are a match to TRBD2. CDR1 and CDR2 (germline): GTSNPN, SVGIG (reference sequence). This CDR3 is built from 15 residues. Losses at the gene ends were 3 bases for V and 2 bases for J; bases not matched to a gene: 9. The CDR3 region is CAWSPVLAGTYEQYF. The CDR3 bases are TGTGCCTGGAGCCCTGTCTTAGCGGGGACCTACGAGCAGTACTTC.

This chain links TRBV6-5 with TRBJ2-7; D may be TRBD1 (6 bases). The V gene's germline CDR1 is MNHEY and CDR2 SVGAGI. V lost 7 bases, J lost 1 base, and 17 bases lay in between. The CDR3 totals 15 residues. The CDR3 nucleotides read TGTGCCAGCATCAGTTCGACCGGGACATCCTACGAGCAGTACTTC. Translation gives CASISSTGTSYEQYF.